The 32 T cell receptor beta chains below all came from one sample that was sequenced in a study of T cells in Graves' hyperthyroidism and ophthalmopathy. Amplification of TCR beta CDR3 regions used RNA as the template. An initial round of RT-PCR targeting the TCR CDR3 relied on the HTBI primer set. MiXCR, applied by TCRdb to the multiplex PCR reads, yields one record per CDR3 protein. This table has some 350,000 distinct CDR3 sequences, just under 25% appearing once. Sequences were obtained from blood. The receptors were sampled from a man between 50 and 59 years old with Graves' hyperthyroidism.

The rearrangement uses TRBV7-9 and TRBJ2-5; D may be TRBD1 or TRBD2 (5 bases each). The CDR3 contains 14 residues. Germline-derived CDR1 and CDR2 are SEHNR and FQNEAQ (reference sequence). V was clipped by 5 bases and J by 9 bases, with 19 bases between them. CDR3 protein: CASSLGAAGVSQYF. The CDR3 DNA follows: TGTGCCAGCAGCCTAGGGGCCGCGGGTGTGTCCCAGTACTTC. The full variable domain, in which reference TRBV7-9 and TRBJ2-5 provide the parts outside the CDR3, is DTGVSQNPRHKITKRGQNVTFRCDPISEHNRLYWYRQTLGQGPEFLTYFQNEAQLEKSRLLSDRFSAERPKGSFSTLEIQRTEQGDSAMYLCASSLGAAGVSQYFGPGTRLLVL.

This clonotype has a count of ten or more. The DNA of the CDR3 is TGTGCCAGCAGTCCCGGGACAGGGGTAAACGAGCAGTACTTC. This codes for CASSPGTGVNEQYF. The chain uses TRBV6-2 or TRBV6-3 and TRBJ2-7, with TRBD1 matching over 10 bases. CDR3 length equals 14 residues. Germline CDR1 is MNHEY and CDR2 is SVGEGT. V shed 5 bases and J 5 bases; nucleotides not matched to a gene: 6.

With regard to this clonotype: One end of the junction varies from germline; a read error may be responsible. The CDR3 region is CASRLASSTDTQYF. The CDR3 DNA sequence: TGTGCCAGCAGATTAGCGTCTAGCACAGATACGCAGTATTTT. This sequence joins TRBV11-1 and TRBJ2-3; the D gene is possibly TRBD2 (5 bases). The germline gives CDR1 SGHAT, CDR2 FQDESV (reference sequence). This CDR3 is 14 amino acids long.

This clonotype was detected ten times or more. This rearrangement joins TRBV11-2 to TRBJ1-5; tentatively, D is TRBD1 (5 bases). There are 15 residues in the CDR3. CDR1 and CDR2 from the germline V gene are SGHAT and FQNNGV. The V gene lost 3 bases and the J gene lost 4 bases, with 13 bases spanning the gap. CDR3 amino acids: CASSLGGGENQPQHF. The CDR3 nucleotides read TGTGCCAGCAGCTTGGGGGGTGGGGAGAATCAGCCCCAGCATTTT.

The chain has TRBV9 and TRBJ2-1; 11 positions match TRBD1. J gave up 6 bases and V 0 bases, and 5 bases lay outside the gene matches. The CDR3 extends over 16 amino acids. Germline CDR1 reads SGDLS; CDR2 reads YYNGEE. The CDR3: CASSVGVGTGGNEQFF. CDR3 coding DNA: TGTGCCAGCAGCGTAGGAGTGGGGACAGGGGGCAATGAGCAGTTCTTC.

This clonotype was detected ten times or more. The V call is TRBV20-1, the J call TRBJ2-7, with D maybe TRBD1 (5 bases). V lost 3 bases to trimming and J lost 3 bases, with 9 bases between them. The germline gives CDR1 DFQATT, CDR2 SNEGSKA (reference sequence). The CDR3 sequence is 12 residues long. The DNA of the CDR3 is TGCAGTGCTAGCGACAGCAACTACGAGCAGTACTTC. Translation gives CSASDSNYEQYF.

The rearrangement joins TRBV5-1 to TRBJ2-3; D call uncertain. CDR1 and CDR2 (germline): SGHRS, YFSETQ. With 0 bases removed from V and 1 base from J, the gap between germline ends came to 12 bases. The CDR3 spans 16 residues. The CDR3 loop reads CASSLAAGPRTDTQYF. The DNA for the CDR3 is TGCGCCAGCAGCTTGGCGGCAGGACCCCGCACAGATACGCAGTATTTT.

This clonotype was seen only a few times. The gene calls are TRBV28 and TRBJ2-5; 8 bases are shared with TRBD1. The CDR3 totals 15 residues. Germline V gene lookup returns CDR1 MDHEN and CDR2 SYDVKM. After removal of 5 bases from V and 1 base from J, the junction contained 6 bases not matched to a gene. The chain's CDR3 is CASSTPGTGQETQYF. As DNA, the CDR3 is TGTGCCAGCAGTACACCCGGGACAGGCCAAGAGACCCAGTACTTC.

This clonotype was seen a few times. The chain recombines TRBV3-1 with TRBJ2-7; TRBD2 matches at 12 bases. V was clipped by 0 bases and J by 6 bases; unmatched bases: 9. Germline values: CDR1 LGHDT, CDR2 YNNKEL (reference sequence). The CDR3 runs to 17 residues. The CDR3 nucleotides are TGTGCCAGCAGCCAAGATAAGACTAGCGGGAGAACTTGCGAGCAGTACTTC. It yields the protein CASSQDKTSGRTCEQYF.

The chain has TRBV29-1 and TRBJ1-1, with a weak D call TRBD1 (5 bases). V lost 4 bases and J 5 bases, leaving 11 bases between the germline ends. The V gene's germline CDR1 is SQVTM and CDR2 ANQGSEA. The length of the CDR3 is 12 residues. The DNA of the CDR3 is TGCAGCGTTGGGCGGGACGGGACTGAAGCTTTCTTT. Translating it yields CSVGRDGTEAFF.

This clonotype was seen a handful of times. The chain employs TRBV7-9 and TRBJ1-1; weak D call: TRBD1 (6 bases). This CDR3 comprises 14 residues. V gave up 4 bases and J gave up 8 bases, with 17 bases separating them. Germline CDR1 SEHNR, CDR2 FQNEAQ (reference sequence). The CDR3 spells CASSSPGEDREAFF. The CDR3, as DNA: TGTGCCAGCAGCTCACCAGGAGAGGACAGAGAAGCTTTCTTT.

This chain uses TRBV7-2 with TRBJ2-3; TRBD2 aligns across 7 bases. CDR1 is SGHTA and CDR2 is FQGNSA in the germline V gene. The CDR3 has 16 residues. After removal of 1 base from V and 2 bases from J, the junction contained 6 bases not matched to a gene. The CDR3 DNA reads TGTGCCAGCAGCTTAGAGGTAGCGGGCCCCACAGATACGCAGTATTTT. Protein sequence: CASSLEVAGPTDTQYF.

This clonotype was seen more than once but under ten times. V gene TRBV4-1 combines with J gene TRBJ2-7; possibly TRBD1 or TRBD2 for D (6 bases each). The CDR3 length is 16 residues. V was cut by 4 bases and J by 7 bases, with 23 bases left in between. Germline V gene sequence: CDR1 MGHRA, CDR2 YSYEKL. CDR3 sequence: CASSPKTRAGAGEQYF. In DNA, the CDR3 is TGCGCCAGCAGCCCCAAGACAAGGGCAGGGGCGGGGGAGCAGTACTTC.

The CDR3 coding sequence is TGTGCCACCAGCAGAGACCGCGGGATAGGCACAGATACGCAGTATTTT. It encodes CATSRDRGIGTDTQYF. The chain recombines TRBV15 with TRBJ2-3; D is possibly TRBD2 (6 bases). The CDR3 has 16 residues. Trimming stripped 0 bases from V and 1 base from J, with 11 bases between. From germline, CDR1 is LNHNV and CDR2 YYDKDF (reference sequence). The full variable domain, in which reference TRBV15 and TRBJ2-3 provide the parts outside the CDR3, is DAMVIQNPRYQVTQFGKPVTLSCSQTLNHNVMYWYQQKSSQAPKLLFHYYDKDFNNEADTPDNFQSRRPNTSFCFLDIRSPGLGDTAMYLCATSRDRGIGTDTQYFGPGTRLTVL.

This clonotype was found many times. A junction end diverges from the germline sequence, so it may reflect a read error. The chain couples TRBV18 to TRBJ1-1; D is ambiguous. The CDR3 extends over 12 amino acids. The germline V gene has CDR1 KGHSH and CDR2 LQKENI. Here the CDR3 reads CASSPQSTEAFF. In nucleotides, the CDR3 is TGTGCCAGCTCGCCACAGTCTACTGAAGCTTTCTTT.

As to this clonotype: Mismatch with germline at one junction end may stem from a read error. The rearrangement links TRBV12-5 to TRBJ2-1; D not resolved. The V gene's germline CDR1 is LGHNT and CDR2 FRNRAP. This CDR3 spans 13 amino acids. As DNA, the CDR3 is TGTGCTAGTGATTTGAACGTAAACAATGAGCAGTTCTTC. Encoded protein: CASDLNVNNEQFF.

This clonotype has at least ten counts. The chain has TRBV12-3 or TRBV12-4 and TRBJ2-3, with D maybe TRBD1 (6 bases). V was shortened by 1 base and J by 4 bases, with 21 bases between the two germline ends. The CDR3 has 18 amino acids. CDR3 DNA sequence: TGTGCCAGCAGTTTAGAACAGGGAGCTCCGCGGTCCGCAGATACGCAGTATTTT. Its translation is CASSLEQGAPRSADTQYF.

The chain uses TRBV29-1 and TRBJ1-5; D is undetermined. Germline V gene data show CDR1 as SQVTM and CDR2 as ANQGSEA. Trimming shortened V by 4 bases and J by 6 bases, and 10 bases separated the two germline ends. The CDR3 covers 12 residues. The CDR3 region is CSVGGMGQPQHF. CDR3 bases: TGCAGCGTTGGAGGTATGGGTCAGCCCCAGCATTTT.

The rearrangement uses TRBV27 and TRBJ2-1; 8 bases are a match to TRBD2. Germline values: CDR1 MNHEY, CDR2 SMNVEV (reference sequence). CDR3 length equals 17 residues. V gave up 5 bases and J gave up 5 bases; unmatched junction bases: 14. This CDR3 reads CASSPPLGGAGDNEQFF. The CDR3 DNA reads TGTGCCAGCAGTCCGCCCCTCGGAGGAGCGGGAGACAATGAGCAGTTCTTC.

J is TRBJ1-5 and V is TRBV5-1; 9 bases map to TRBD1. The V gene end was trimmed by 4 bases and the J gene end by 3 bases; junction bases not matched to a gene: 11. This CDR3 region has 17 residues. Germline CDR1 SGHRS, CDR2 YFSETQ. This chain's CDR3 is CASSPHAGQGNNQPQHF. CDR3 sequence (DNA): TGCGCCAGCAGCCCCCACGCGGGACAGGGAAACAATCAGCCCCAGCATTTT.

The sample holds a few counts of this clonotype. V usage is TRBV18 and J usage is TRBJ2-7, with TRBD2 matching over 12 bases. CDR1 is KGHSH and CDR2 is LQKENI in the germline V gene. The V and J ends lost 3 bases and 6 bases, in that order; junction bases with no gene match: 12. The CDR3 length is 17 residues. Written as DNA, the CDR3 is TGTGCCAGCTCACCTGGGTCTAGCGGGAGGGTCGCTCCCGAGCAGTACTTC. Translation gives CASSPGSSGRVAPEQYF.

This rearrangement joins TRBV10-3 to TRBJ2-7; the D is unclear. This CDR3 has 11 amino acids. V shed 10 bases and J shed 3 bases, with 10 bases lying between them. CDR1 is ENHRY and CDR2 is SYGVKD in the germline V gene. CDR3 region: CATGPDYEQYF. For the CDR3, the DNA is TGTGCCACCGGACCCGACTACGAGCAGTACTTC.

There are a few counts of this clonotype. The chain links TRBV12-5 to TRBJ2-1, with 14 bases aligning to TRBD2. Germline V CDR1 and CDR2: LGHNT, FRNRAP. The CDR3 runs 17 residues. V shed 6 bases, J shed 0 bases, and the junction held 4 bases outside the gene matches. The CDR3 sequence is CASGGLAGESSYNEQFF. The CDR3 DNA is TGTGCTAGTGGGGGACTAGCGGGGGAGAGCTCCTACAATGAGCAGTTCTTC.

On this clonotype itself: At one boundary the junction diverges from the germline segment, which might be a read error. This sequence joins TRBV12-3 or TRBV12-4 and TRBJ2-2, with D perhaps assigned TRBD1 or TRBD2 (5 bases each). The CDR3 contains 17 residues. For the CDR3, the DNA is TGTGCCAGCAGGACGGGACGGAAGTTCGCGCACACCGGGGAGCTGCTTTTT. The encoded protein is CASRTGRKFAHTGELLF.

This clonotype was recorded at least ten times. The V call is TRBV11-2, the J call TRBJ1-1; D not resolved. V lost 0 bases and J lost 4, with 12 bases in between. The CDR3 has 15 amino acids. CDR1 SGHAT and CDR2 FQNNGV come from the germline V gene. CDR3 coding DNA: TGTGCCAGCAGCTTAGAGGGCACGGGAGGCACTGAAGCTTTCTTT. This translates into CASSLEGTGGTEAFF.

The chain joins TRBV20-1 to TRBJ2-5, with 7 bases lining up with TRBD2. The CDR3 length is 15 residues. Germline V lookup: CDR1 DFQATT, CDR2 SNEGSKA (reference sequence). The J segment lost 2 bases and the V segment lost 3 bases, leaving 9 bases of the junction unmatched. CDR3 DNA: TGCAGTGCTAGTGGGGAGGGAGGCCGACAAGAGACCCAGTACTTC. It specifies CSASGEGGRQETQYF.

In its sample, this clonotype was seen once. This sequence joins TRBV6-2 or TRBV6-3 and TRBJ1-6, with D maybe TRBD1 (5 bases). The V gene's germline CDR1 is MNHEY and CDR2 SVGEGT. The CDR3 length is 15 residues. The ends were cut back, 6 bases at V and 0 bases at J, with 9 bases in the middle. CDR3 in amino acids: CASRAGSSYNSPLHF. CDR3 nucleotide sequence: TGTGCCAGCAGGGCAGGGAGCTCCTATAATTCACCCCTCCACTTT.

This rearrangement joins TRBV12-3 or TRBV12-4 to TRBJ2-5; 11 bases fit TRBD2. This CDR3 region has 15 residues. Losses at the gene ends were 4 bases for V and 5 bases for J; bases not matched to a gene: 6. CDR3 sequence (DNA): TGTGCCAGCAGTTCCGCAACTAGCGGGAGTGAGACCCAGTACTTC. Translating it yields CASSSATSGSETQYF.

The V gene is TRBV6-1, the J gene TRBJ1-1; D is unresolved. The CDR3 extends over 10 amino acids. V was cut by 4 bases and J by 8 bases, with 5 bases left in between. Germline V gene lookup returns CDR1 MNHNS and CDR2 SASEGT. The CDR3 region has the DNA TGTGCCAGCAGTGTGGGGGAAGCTTTCTTT. Protein product: CASSVGEAFF.

The V call is TRBV24-1, the J call TRBJ2-2, with D possibly TRBD1 on 5 matching bases. Germline V lookup: CDR1 KGHDR, CDR2 SFDVKD. V was shortened by 6 bases and J by 3 bases, with 10 bases between the two germline ends. The CDR3 length is 14 residues. CDR3 protein: CATSRPGHTGELFF. The CDR3 bases are TGTGCCACCAGTCGCCCAGGGCACACCGGGGAGCTGTTTTTT.

This clonotype was seen repeatedly, ten times or more. The V call is TRBV20-1, the J call TRBJ2-7; 11 nucleotides line up with TRBD2. Per the germline V gene, CDR1 is DFQATT and CDR2 is SNEGSKA (reference sequence). This CDR3 has 13 residues. In nucleotides, the CDR3 is TGCAGCTCGGTTAGCGGGAGGGCCGACGAGCAGTACTTC. Its protein is CSSVSGRADEQYF.

V and J are TRBV27 and TRBJ2-7; TRBD2 matches at 14 bases. In germline, CDR1 is MNHEY, CDR2 SMNVEV (reference sequence). This CDR3 is 15 amino acids long. V shed 5 bases, J shed 3 bases, and the junction held 3 bases outside the gene matches. The CDR3 coding sequence is TGTGCCAGCAGTCCGACTAGCGGGAGGGTCTACGAGCAGTACTTC. Translation gives CASSPTSGRVYEQYF.